A selection of T cell receptor beta chains follows, all from one sample in a study of beta chain features in type 1 diabetes. Sequencing used immunoSEQ multiplex PCR; TCRdb keeps in-frame clones, though not all of them. Of some 330,000 clones listed, roughly an eighth are singletons. The specimen sequenced was naive CD4+ T cells from blood. Source of these receptors: a woman younger than 30 with type 1 diabetes. CDR3s include the opening cysteine and the closing phenylalanine or tryptophan. The order of the fields is V gene, D gene, J gene, clone size, CDR3 DNA, CDR3 protein. The D gene is left open where the match is weak. The listing skips clone size in some rows; elsewhere it reads once, few, many or a size class.

V gene: TRBV15; D gene: TRBD2; J gene: TRBJ2-1; clone size: .; CDR3 DNA: TGTGCCGCGGCAAGGGGACTAGCGGGCAATGAGCAGTTCTTC; CDR3 protein: CAAARGLAGNEQFF
V gene: TRBV7-2; D gene: .; J gene: TRBJ2-7; clone size: .; CDR3 DNA: TGTGCCAGCAGCTTAGCTAGCTCGAGCTACGAGCAGTACTTC; CDR3 protein: CASSLASSSYEQYF
V gene: TRBV30; D gene: .; J gene: TRBJ2-7; clone size: few; CDR3 DNA: TGTGCCTGGAGAAGAGGGAGCATCTACGAGCAGTACTTC; CDR3 protein: CAWRRGSIYEQYF
V gene: TRBV5-4; D gene: .; J gene: TRBJ2-3; clone size: .; CDR3 DNA: TGTGCCAGCAGCTTGGGCGGGGTAGCCCGCACAGATACGCAGTATTTT; CDR3 protein: CASSLGGVARTDTQYF
V gene: TRBV28; D gene: .; J gene: TRBJ2-7; clone size: .; CDR3 DNA: TGTGCCAGCAGGGAGGGGCGTGCCGTCCGCGAGCAGTACTTC; CDR3 protein: CASREGRAVREQYF
V gene: TRBV29-1; D gene: TRBD1; J gene: TRBJ2-5; clone size: few; CDR3 DNA: TGCAGCGTTGGGTACAGGGGGCTCCAGGAGACCCAGTACTTC; CDR3 protein: CSVGYRGLQETQYF
V gene: TRBV4-3; D gene: .; J gene: TRBJ1-6; clone size: .; CDR3 DNA: TGCGCCAGCAGCCTCCGGGGGGCGAAGGCCTCCTATAATTCACCCCTCCACTTT; CDR3 protein: CASSLRGAKASYNSPLHF
V gene: TRBV5-1; D gene: TRBD2; J gene: TRBJ2-3; clone size: few; CDR3 DNA: TGCGCCAGCAGCTTGATGGCTAGCGGGAATCAGGGTACGCAGTATTTT; CDR3 protein: CASSLMASGNQGTQYF
V gene: TRBV11-3; D gene: .; J gene: TRBJ2-5; clone size: few; CDR3 DNA: TGTGCCAGCAGCGGGGGGTTCAGGGAGACCCAGTACTTC; CDR3 protein: CASSGGFRETQYF
V gene: TRBV29-1; D gene: .; J gene: TRBJ2-5; clone size: few; CDR3 DNA: TGCAGCGTTGAATTCCCGACTTCAGAGACCCAGTACTTC; CDR3 protein: CSVEFPTSETQYF
V gene: TRBV11-2; D gene: TRBD1; J gene: TRBJ2-4; clone size: few; CDR3 DNA: TGTGCCAGCAGCTTAGGGCACCGGGACAGAAACATTCAGTACTTC; CDR3 protein: CASSLGHRDRNIQYF
V gene: TRBV9; D gene: .; J gene: TRBJ1-1; clone size: few; CDR3 DNA: TGTGCCAGCAGCGCCCCAGTAGGCGGGACTGAAGCTTTCTTT; CDR3 protein: CASSAPVGGTEAFF
V gene: TRBV7-9; D gene: TRBD2; J gene: TRBJ2-1; clone size: .; CDR3 DNA: TGTGCCAGCAGCTTCGAGCGGGGGGGGATCGATGAGCAGTTCTTC; CDR3 protein: CASSFERGGIDEQFF
V gene: TRBV7-6; D gene: TRBD2; J gene: TRBJ2-3; clone size: .; CDR3 DNA: TGTGCCAGCAGCCCCCGACTAGCGGGGGCCCCGGATACGCAGTATTTT; CDR3 protein: CASSPRLAGAPDTQYF
V gene: TRBV7-2; D gene: .; J gene: TRBJ2-1; clone size: .; CDR3 DNA: TGTGCCAGCACCCCCCTTTCCCCTACTGAGCAGTTCTTC; CDR3 protein: CASTPLSPTEQFF
V gene: TRBV29-1; D gene: .; J gene: TRBJ2-1; clone size: .; CDR3 DNA: TGCAGCGTTGATCTGTTCGATGAGCAGTTCTTC; CDR3 protein: CSVDLFDEQFF
V gene: TRBV10-3; D gene: .; J gene: TRBJ1-5; clone size: .; CDR3 DNA: TGTGCCATCGGGGCGGGGGAGCCCCAGCATTTT; CDR3 protein: CAIGAGEPQHF
V gene: TRBV7-9; D gene: .; J gene: TRBJ1-5; clone size: few; CDR3 DNA: TGTGCCAGCAGCCAGGGGACGGGTAATCAGCCCCAGCATTTT; CDR3 protein: CASSQGTGNQPQHF
V gene: TRBV5-1; D gene: .; J gene: TRBJ1-5; clone size: .; CDR3 DNA: TGCGCCAGCAGCTTGCGGGGGGGTGGCAATCAGCCCCAGCATTTT; CDR3 protein: CASSLRGGGNQPQHF
V gene: TRBV28; D gene: .; J gene: TRBJ1-5; clone size: few; CDR3 DNA: TGTGCCAGCAGTTTAACAGGGAACAATCAGCCCCAGCATTTT; CDR3 protein: CASSLTGNNQPQHF
V gene: TRBV6-5; D gene: .; J gene: TRBJ2-5; clone size: .; CDR3 DNA: TGTGCCAGCAGTACCAACCAGGGTTCCGGGACCCAGTACTTC; CDR3 protein: CASSTNQGSGTQYF
V gene: TRBV9; D gene: .; J gene: TRBJ1-1; clone size: .; CDR3 DNA: TGTGCCAGCAGCGTAACGGGAGGGAACACTGAAGCTTTCTTT; CDR3 protein: CASSVTGGNTEAFF
V gene: TRBV7-2; D gene: TRBD1; J gene: TRBJ1-2; clone size: .; CDR3 DNA: TGTGCCAGCAGCGTAACAGGGGGCGCCTATGGCTACACCTTC; CDR3 protein: CASSVTGGAYGYTF
V gene: TRBV7-8; D gene: TRBD1; J gene: TRBJ2-6; clone size: few; CDR3 DNA: TGTGCCAGCAGCGAGCGACAGGGGTCCGGGTGGTGGGGGCCATCTGGGGCCAACGTCCTGACTTTC; CDR3 protein: CASSERQGSGWWGPSGANVLTF
V gene: TRBV5-1; D gene: .; J gene: TRBJ1-2; clone size: .; CDR3 DNA: TGCGCCAGCAGCTTGGGAGCTCTCGACAGGCCCTATGGCTACACCTTC; CDR3 protein: CASSLGALDRPYGYTF
V gene: TRBV30; D gene: TRBD1; J gene: TRBJ1-3; clone size: few; CDR3 DNA: TGTGCCTACAGGGGCTCTGGAAACACCATATATTTT; CDR3 protein: CAYRGSGNTIYF
V gene: TRBV10-3; D gene: .; J gene: TRBJ1-5; clone size: .; CDR3 DNA: TGTGCCATCAGTGCCAGAGGGGACTCTGAGTCCCAGCATTTT; CDR3 protein: CAISARGDSESQHF
V gene: TRBV7-3; D gene: .; J gene: TRBJ1-1; clone size: .; CDR3 DNA: TGTGCCAGCAGCCCCCCCGGTGACACTGAAGCTTTCTTT; CDR3 protein: CASSPPGDTEAFF